This T cell receptor (beta chain) derives from a study of early T cells in non-severe SARS-CoV-2 infection. Study-wide results and caveats: VDJdb matching, biased toward anti-spike CD8 responses, missed private and CD4 specificities.

Attachment of unique molecular identifiers to individual cDNA molecules was performed. TCRdb ran MiXCR on the 5' RACE reads and lists one entry per CDR3 protein. The table lists 40,000 to 50,000 distinct CDR3 sequences, roughly an eighth of them singletons. This clonotype was observed a handful of times. Its target is not known. In germline, CDR1 is SGHKS, CDR2 YYEKEE (reference sequence). V lost 3 bases and J lost 6, with 9 bases in between. The CDR3 is made up of 13 amino acids. This sequence originates from an adult who was a healthcare worker with PCR-confirmed SARS-CoV-2 infection or an uninfected control (not recorded which). Specimen: whole blood. The V gene is TRBV5-5, the J gene TRBJ2-2; a weak D match, TRBD2 (6 bases). In DNA, the CDR3 is TGTGCCAGCAGCTCGAGACTAGCCGGGGAGCTGTTTTTT. Translation: CASSSRLAGELFF.